What follows are 18 T cell receptor beta chains derived from one specimen sequenced in a study of OX40 agonist ivuxolimab in advanced cancers. Assay: immunoSEQ multiplex PCR; the TCRdb copy retains only in-frame clones and omits some. This table has 70,000 or so clones, 92% appearing once. This material consisted of CD4+ or CD8+ T cells sorted from blood, taken in a trial of the OX40 agonist ivuxolimab. The receptors stem from an adult with an advanced solid tumor such as melanoma, head and neck, liver or kidney cancer.

The chain has TRBV19 and TRBJ1-6, with TRBD1 matching 8 bases. The CDR3 is 14 residues long. The junction had 5 bases not matched to a gene; V was cut back by 4 bases and J by 9 bases. The germline CDR1 and CDR2 sequences are LNHDA and SQIVND (reference sequence). The chain's CDR3 is CASSTTGGSSPLHF. The CDR3 DNA reads TGTGCCAGTAGTACTACAGGGGGAAGTTCACCCCTCCACTTT.

V gene TRBV7-9 combines with J gene TRBJ1-1; perhaps TRBD1 as D (6 bases). Per the germline V gene, CDR1 is SEHNR and CDR2 is FQNEAQ (reference sequence). Trimming removed 6 bases at V and 1 base at J, with 12 bases between. CDR3 length: 14 amino acids. In DNA, the CDR3 is TGTGCCAGCAGGGCCACACAGGGGAACACTGAAGCTTTCTTT. Translated: CASRATQGNTEAFF.

A remark on this clone: A read error may account for a junction end that differs from germline. The rearrangement joins TRBV25-1 to TRBJ1-2, with TRBD1 matching 9 bases. The CDR3 totals 18 residues. Germline V gene lookup returns CDR1 MGHDK and CDR2 SYGVNS. Here the CDR3 reads CASSEYPGQGVHDYGYTF. The CDR3, as DNA: TGTGCCAGCAGCGAATATCCGGGACAGGGAGTGCATGACTATGGCTACACCTTC.

This chain uses TRBV11-2 with TRBJ2-7, with a weak D call TRBD1 (6 bases). Germline V CDR1 and CDR2: SGHAT, FQNNGV. V was cut by 5 bases and J by 0 bases, with 14 bases left in between. The CDR3 consists of 15 residues. The CDR3, as DNA: TGTGCCAGCAGCCCCAGGGGTCCCATCTCCTACGAGCAGTACTTC. Protein sequence: CASSPRGPISYEQYF.

This clone was picked up one time. CDR3 nucleotide sequence: TGTGCCAGCACCCCTACAGGTACCAATCAGCCCCAGCATTTT. Translation: CASTPTGTNQPQHF. The rearrangement uses TRBV6-5 and TRBJ1-5; D perhaps matches TRBD1 (5 bases). The germline V gene encodes CDR1 MNHEY and CDR2 SVGAGI. Trimming left V 7 bases short and J 3 bases short, with 13 bases between. The CDR3 is made up of 14 amino acids.

This clone appeared a few times. The chain carries TRBV5-1 and TRBJ1-2; D may be TRBD1 (6 bases). From germline, CDR1 is SGHRS and CDR2 YFSETQ. Trimming left V 0 bases short and J 0 bases short, with 18 bases between. The CDR3 totals 18 residues. The CDR3 loop reads CASSLVLRDTISNYGYTF. The CDR3 nucleotides are TGCGCCAGCAGCTTGGTTCTCAGGGACACCATTTCTAACTATGGCTACACCTTC.

The J gene is TRBJ2-1, the V gene TRBV6-5; TRBD1 might be the D (5 bases). Trimming pared 5 bases from V and 9 bases from J, leaving 11 bases between. Germline V gene sequence: CDR1 MNHEY, CDR2 SVGAGI. The CDR3 has 12 residues. The CDR3 DNA follows: TGTGCCAGCAGTGCCCAGGGTAGTGAGCAGTTCTTC. Translated, it gives CASSAQGSEQFF.

The chain has TRBV15 and TRBJ1-2, with TRBD1 identical over 9 bases. The V gene end was trimmed by 1 base and the J gene end by 10 bases; junction bases not matched to a gene: 7. CDR3 length: 14 amino acids. Per germline, CDR1 LNHNV and CDR2 YYDKDF (reference sequence). This CDR3 reads CATSRVRDRVDYTF. DNA for the CDR3: TGTGCCACCAGCAGAGTCCGGGACAGGGTCGACTACACCTTC.

This rearrangement joins TRBV2 to TRBJ1-5, with D unclear. Germline loops: CDR1 SNHLY, CDR2 FYNNEI. Deletions cut 3 bases from V and 0 bases from J, with 9 bases between. The CDR3 contains 15 residues. Here the CDR3 reads CASSDRMDSNQPQHF. CDR3 nucleotides: TGTGCCAGCAGTGATCGGATGGATAGCAATCAGCCCCAGCATTTT.

This sequence joins TRBV7-3 and TRBJ2-7; D perhaps matches TRBD2 (6 bases). The CDR3 contains 15 residues. CDR1 and CDR2 from the germline V gene are SGHTA and FQGTGA. Deletions cut 5 bases from V and 0 bases from J, with 14 bases between. The CDR3 region is CASSPRLGDSYEQYF. The DNA for the CDR3 is TGTGCCAGCAGCCCTCGACTAGGTGACTCCTACGAGCAGTACTTC. Supplemented by reference TRBV7-3 and TRBJ2-7, the full variable domain reads GAGVSQTPSNKVTEKGKYVELRCDPISGHTALYWYRQSLGQGPEFLIYFQGTGAADDSGLPNDRFFAVRPEGSVSTLKIQRTERGDSAVYLCASSPRLGDSYEQYFGPGTRLTVT.

The chain has TRBV9 and TRBJ1-2, with TRBD1 matching 7 bases. This CDR3 region has 16 residues. With 0 bases clipped from V and 4 bases from J, the junction kept 9 bases outside the gene matches. The germline V gene encodes CDR1 SGDLS and CDR2 YYNGEE. CDR3 sequence: CASSVGQGDYLYGYTF. Written as DNA, the CDR3 is TGTGCCAGCAGCGTAGGACAGGGAGATTACCTCTATGGCTACACCTTC.

The chain carries TRBV10-2 and TRBJ1-6, with a possible D match to TRBD1 (5 bases). The CDR3 has 16 amino acids. The V gene lost 10 bases and the J gene lost 2 bases, with 18 bases spanning the gap. Germline lookup yields CDR1 WSHSY and CDR2 SAAADI. CDR3 nucleotides: TGCGCCACTAGCACCGGGGCCCAGACCTATAATTCACCCCTCCACTTT. This codes for CATSTGAQTYNSPLHF.

The V call is TRBV11-2, the J call TRBJ1-1; TRBD1 is a possible D gene (6 bases). This CDR3 is built from 15 residues. V lost 4 bases and J lost 4, with 16 bases in between. Per the germline V gene, CDR1 is SGHAT and CDR2 is FQNNGV. The CDR3 DNA reads TGTGCCAGCAGCTACGCAGGGGTCGGGGGCACTGAAGCTTTCTTT. It yields the protein CASSYAGVGGTEAFF. Full variable domain (rest looked up from reference TRBV11-2 and TRBJ1-1): EAGVAQSPRYKIIEKRQSVAFWCNPISGHATLYWYQQILGQGPKLLIQFQNNGVVDDSQLPKDRFSAERLKGVDSTLKIQPAKLEDSAVYLCASSYAGVGGTEAFFGQGTRLTVV.

V and J are TRBV7-8 and TRBJ2-5; D is unresolved. Germline CDR1 is SGHVS and CDR2 is FQNEAQ. V lost 1 base and J lost 2, with 8 bases in between. This CDR3 is 14 amino acids long. The CDR3 sequence: CASSLVGRQETQYF. The CDR3 DNA reads as TGTGCCAGCAGCTTAGTTGGTAGACAAGAGACCCAGTACTTC.

The rearrangement joins TRBV13 to TRBJ2-7, with 8 nucleotides matching TRBD1. The V gene's germline CDR1 is PRHDT and CDR2 FYEKMQ (reference sequence). The ends lost 0 bases at V and 2 bases at J; junction bases unmatched: 3. CDR3 size: 15 residues. This CDR3 is CASSLGATGAYEQYF. The CDR3 bases are TGTGCCAGCAGCTTAGGCGCGACAGGGGCCTACGAGCAGTACTTC.

CDR3 sequence: CASSRGRGMETQYF. DNA for the CDR3: TGTGCCAGCAGCCGCGGACGGGGGATGGAGACCCAGTACTTC. This rearrangement joins TRBV16 to TRBJ2-5; the D gene is possibly TRBD2 (6 bases). CDR3 size: 14 residues. V was pared by 4 bases and J by 5 bases, with 14 bases between. The V gene's germline CDR1 is KGHSY and CDR2 FQNENV. Complete variable domain (other parts from reference TRBV16 and TRBJ2-5): GEEVAQTPKHLVRGEGQKAKLYCAPIKGHSYVFWYQQVLKNEFKFLISFQNENVFDETGMPKERFSAKCLPNSPCSLEIQATKLEDSAVYFCASSRGRGMETQYFGPGTRLLVL.

The chain couples TRBV9 to TRBJ2-7; 7 bases match TRBD2. This CDR3 has 14 residues. The trim removed 4 bases at V and 5 bases at J, leaving 9 bases unmatched. Germline lookup yields CDR1 SGDLS and CDR2 YYNGEE. CDR3 sequence reads: CASSPGGGDHEQYF. The CDR3 nucleotides read TGTGCCAGCAGCCCCGGTGGGGGGGACCACGAGCAGTACTTC. Full variable domain (remainder filled in from reference TRBV9 and TRBJ2-7): DSGVTQTPKHLITATGQRVTLRCSPRSGDLSVYWYQQSLDQGLQFLIQYYNGEERAKGNILERFSAQQFPDLHSELNLSSLELGDSALYFCASSPGGGDHEQYFGPGTRLTVT.

This sequence joins TRBV19 and TRBJ2-1; 7 bases line up with TRBD1. This CDR3 comprises 16 residues. Trimming at V came to 0 bases and at J to 3 bases, leaving 5 bases not matched to a gene. Germline values: CDR1 LNHDA, CDR2 SQIVND (reference sequence). The CDR3 region has the DNA TGTGCCAGTAGTATAGACGGACAGGTCCGCTACAATGAGCAGTTCTTC. As protein: CASSIDGQVRYNEQFF.